Shown below are 22 T cell receptor beta chains from a single sample sequenced in a study of blood T cell repertoires in COVID-19. The data were produced by immunoSEQ multiplex PCR, yet TCRdb's version contains in-frame clones alone and is incomplete. The table records approximately 170,000 clones, 80% to 90% of them present only once. Sequences were obtained from peripheral blood. These receptors were collected from a man between 18 and 29 years old who had recovered from COVID-19.

The chain recombines TRBV12-3 or TRBV12-4 with TRBJ1-1; no clear D gene. V lost 3 bases and J lost 6, with 11 bases in between. The CDR3 has 13 amino acids. CDR3 amino acids: CASSFWAGAEAFF. In nucleotides, the CDR3 is TGTGCCAGCAGTTTCTGGGCGGGCGCTGAAGCTTTCTTT.

The chain has TRBV7-9 and TRBJ2-5; 8 bases are shared with TRBD2. The CDR3 length is 16 residues. Looked up from germline, CDR1 is SEHNR and CDR2 is FQNEAQ (reference sequence). J lost 3 bases, V lost 1 base, and 7 bases had no gene match. The CDR3 nucleotides are TGTGCCAGCAGCTTAGGAGGTAGCGGGGAAAAAGAGACCCAGTACTTC. The encoded protein is CASSLGGSGEKETQYF. The variable domain in full, with the rest retrieved from reference TRBV7-9 and TRBJ2-5, is DTGVSQNPRHKITKRGQNVTFRCDPISEHNRLYWYRQTLGQGPEFLTYFQNEAQLEKSRLLSDRFSAERPKGSFSTLEIQRTEQGDSAMYLCASSLGGSGEKETQYFGPGTRLLVL.

The V call is TRBV27, the J call TRBJ2-1; D may be TRBD2 (6 bases). The CDR3 is made up of 18 amino acids. The germline V gene encodes CDR1 MNHEY and CDR2 SMNVEV (reference sequence). The V end lost 5 bases, the J end lost 0 bases, and 20 bases lay between the germline ends. CDR3 region: CASSAGGGVAASYNEQFF. CDR3 DNA sequence: TGTGCCAGCAGTGCAGGTGGTGGAGTAGCGGCCTCCTACAATGAGCAGTTCTTC.

J is TRBJ2-3 and V is TRBV4-3, with D tentatively TRBD1 (5 bases). The CDR3 has 16 amino acids. V lost 3 bases and J lost 2, with 15 bases in between. The germline CDR1 and CDR2 sequences are LGHNA and YSLEER. CDR3 sequence reads: CASSQGLQGYTDTQYF. The CDR3, as DNA: TGCGCCAGCAGCCAGGGTTTGCAGGGATACACAGATACGCAGTATTTT.

This sequence joins TRBV6-5 and TRBJ2-2, with a weak D call TRBD1 (5 bases). CDR3 length equals 14 residues. Trimming took 4 bases from V and 6 from J, leaving 12 bases between them. Germline V gives CDR1 MNHEY, CDR2 SVGAGI. Here the CDR3 DNA reads TGTGCCAGCAGTTCAACCAGGGTGGCCGGGGAGCTGTTTTTT. It encodes CASSSTRVAGELFF.

The chain recombines TRBV7-8 with TRBJ2-3; D call uncertain. Deletions cut 2 bases from V and 0 bases from J, with 9 bases between. CDR3 length equals 15 residues. Looked up from germline, CDR1 is SGHVS and CDR2 is FQNEAQ. This CDR3 is CASSLNTISTDTQYF. The CDR3 DNA follows: TGTGCCAGCAGCTTAAATACAATAAGCACAGATACGCAGTATTTT.

This clone was recorded a few times. J is TRBJ1-2 and V is TRBV9, with D possibly TRBD1 on 6 matching bases. CDR1 and CDR2 from the germline V gene are SGDLS and YYNGEE. CDR3 length: 13 residues. Trimming took off 0 bases at V and 4 bases at J, with 7 bases between the two ends. The CDR3 DNA follows: TGTGCCAGCAGCGTAGAGGACAGCTATGGCTACACCTTC. The encoded protein is CASSVEDSYGYTF. Complete variable domain (other parts from reference TRBV9 and TRBJ1-2): DSGVTQTPKHLITATGQRVTLRCSPRSGDLSVYWYQQSLDQGLQFLIQYYNGEERAKGNILERFSAQQFPDLHSELNLSSLELGDSALYFCASSVEDSYGYTFGSGTRLTVV.

This chain uses TRBV18 with TRBJ2-3; 7 bases align to TRBD2. The CDR3 contains 13 residues. CDR1 and CDR2 from the germline V gene are KGHSH and LQKENI. J lost 8 bases, V lost 6 bases, and 8 bases had no gene match. The CDR3 loop reads CASSGTNPGTQYF. In nucleotides, the CDR3 is TGTGCCAGCTCCGGGACTAATCCCGGTACGCAGTATTTT.

V and J are TRBV20-1 and TRBJ2-7; D might be TRBD2 (5 bases). The CDR3 runs 15 residues. Trimming removed 6 bases at V and 2 bases at J, with 20 bases between. Germline values: CDR1 DFQATT, CDR2 SNEGSKA (reference sequence). The CDR3 reads CSASSRERSPYEQYF. The CDR3 DNA reads as TGCAGTGCGAGTTCGAGGGAGCGGTCTCCCTACGAGCAGTACTTC.

This sequence joins TRBV2 and TRBJ1-6; unclear D gene. CDR1 SNHLY and CDR2 FYNNEI come from the germline V gene. The CDR3 contains 14 residues. V was clipped by 8 bases and J by 0 bases, with 8 bases between them. CDR3 residues: CASQQSSYNSPLHF. In DNA, the CDR3 is TGTGCCAGCCAACAGAGCTCCTATAATTCACCCCTCCACTTT.

This chain links TRBV7-9 with TRBJ1-1, with D perhaps TRBD1 (5 bases). The germline gives CDR1 SEHNR, CDR2 FQNEAQ (reference sequence). V lost 3 bases to trimming and J lost 4 bases, with 12 bases between them. The CDR3 has 14 residues. The CDR3: CASSLMAGGTEAFF. The CDR3 bases are TGTGCCAGCAGCTTGATGGCGGGGGGCACTGAAGCTTTCTTT.

The gene calls are TRBV4-1 and TRBJ1-6; D is unclear. Germline values: CDR1 MGHRA, CDR2 YSYEKL. Trimming removed 5 bases from V and 10 bases from J, with 15 bases in between. This CDR3 is 14 amino acids long. The CDR3 nucleotides are TGCGCCAGCAGCTACGAGATAGGAGTCTCACCCCTCCACTTT. This sequence encodes CASSYEIGVSPLHF.

The V and J genes are TRBV7-8 and TRBJ2-7; TRBD2 is a possible D gene (5 bases). CDR3 length equals 12 residues. Germline V gives CDR1 SGHVS, CDR2 FQNEAQ. Trimming removed 3 bases at V and 4 bases at J, with 7 bases between. The CDR3 sequence is CASSFGNYEQYF. The DNA of the CDR3 is TGTGCCAGCAGCTTCGGGAATTACGAGCAGTACTTC. Combining the CDR3 with reference TRBV7-8 and TRBJ2-7 gives the whole variable domain GAGVSQSPRYKVAKRGQDVALRCDPISGHVSLFWYQQALGQGPEFLTYFQNEAQLDKSGLPSDRFFAERPEGSVSTLKIQRTQQEDSAVYLCASSFGNYEQYFGPGTRLTVT.

The V and J genes are TRBV19 and TRBJ2-7; weak D call: TRBD2 (5 bases). The CDR3 covers 14 residues. Trimming pared 7 bases from V and 2 bases from J, leaving 15 bases between. CDR1 and CDR2 from the germline V gene are LNHDA and SQIVND (reference sequence). The CDR3 DNA reads TGTGCCAGTAACTCTAGAGGGTATCCCTACGAGCAGTACTTC. Amino acid sequence: CASNSRGYPYEQYF.

The genes are TRBV29-1 and TRBJ2-1; a possible D gene is TRBD2 (6 bases). The CDR3 has 14 residues. Germline V gene sequence: CDR1 SQVTM, CDR2 ANQGSEA. The ends were cut back, 3 bases at V and 1 base at J, with 10 bases in the middle. CDR3 nucleotide sequence: TGCAGCGTTGACCAAGGAGGGTCCTACAATGAGCAGTTCTTC. This codes for CSVDQGGSYNEQFF.

The chain combines TRBV4-1 with TRBJ1-5; D gene uncertain. This CDR3 is built from 14 residues. Germline V gene lookup returns CDR1 MGHRA and CDR2 YSYEKL. The V and J ends lost 1 base and 9 bases respectively, with 13 bases between them. As DNA, the CDR3 is TGCGCCAGCAGCCAAGCCATCGCTAGTGGGCCCCAGCATTTT. It specifies CASSQAIASGPQHF.

The rearrangement links TRBV12-3 or TRBV12-4 to TRBJ2-1; weak D call: TRBD2 (5 bases). V was shortened by 3 bases and J by 8 bases, with 11 bases between the two germline ends. The length of the CDR3 is 13 residues. CDR3 protein: CASSFPSQDEQFF. The CDR3 bases are TGTGCCAGCAGTTTTCCTAGCCAGGATGAGCAGTTCTTC.

This chain uses TRBV28 with TRBJ1-1, with D possibly matching TRBD1 (6 bases). The CDR3 is made up of 12 amino acids. CDR1 is MDHEN, CDR2 SYDVKM, per germline. Trimming stripped 6 bases from V and 10 bases from J, with 15 bases between. The CDR3 nucleotides are TGTGCCAGCAGGATTGAGGGGGTCGGAGCTTTCTTT. Its protein is CASRIEGVGAFF.

The CDR3 sequence: CASSQGTANEKLFF. Here the CDR3 DNA reads TGCGCCAGCAGCCAAGGGACAGCTAATGAAAAACTGTTTTTT. J is TRBJ1-4 and V is TRBV4-3, with D tentatively TRBD1 (6 bases). Germline V CDR1 and CDR2: LGHNA, YSLEER. This CDR3 is 14 amino acids long. Deletions cut 1 base from V and 3 bases from J, with 6 bases between.

V and J are TRBV19 and TRBJ2-5, with 9 positions matching TRBD2. V lost 6 bases, J lost 2 bases, and 7 bases stayed unmatched. The CDR3 extends over 15 amino acids. Germline V gene sequence: CDR1 LNHDA, CDR2 SQIVND (reference sequence). The CDR3 here is CASSPMTSGQETQYF. CDR3 coding DNA: TGTGCCAGTAGCCCCATGACTAGCGGACAAGAGACCCAGTACTTC.

The chain has TRBV4-3 and TRBJ1-1; TRBD1 is a possible D gene (5 bases). The V gene lost 0 bases and the J gene lost 4 bases, with 15 bases spanning the gap. The CDR3 loop spans 16 amino acids. Germline loops: CDR1 LGHNA, CDR2 YSLEER. DNA of the CDR3: TGCGCCAGCAGCCAAGATTCGGCAGGGCGGACCACTGAAGCTTTCTTT. Translated: CASSQDSAGRTTEAFF.

The J gene is TRBJ2-7, the V gene TRBV4-3; possible D gene TRBD1, 5 bases. The CDR3 runs to 18 residues. Germline V gene sequence: CDR1 LGHNA, CDR2 YSLEER. V shed 4 bases and J shed 7 bases, with 29 bases lying between them. The CDR3 loop is CASSREYYQGFLDPEQYF. CDR3 nucleotide sequence: TGCGCCAGCAGCCGAGAATATTACCAGGGATTTTTAGATCCTGAGCAGTACTTC.